The 9 T cell receptor beta chains reported below all come from one sample, sequenced in a study of patients and donors after allogeneic stem cell transplantation. TCRdb used MiXCR to reprocess the RT-PCR reads, holding one entry per CDR3 protein. In the table there are approximately 200,000 distinct CDR3 sequences, about 38% of which are singletons. Sample: blood, either unsorted or a sorted T cell fraction (not recorded which). Receptors were obtained from a human donor who was either an allogeneic HSCT recipient or a stem cell or donor lymphocyte infusion donor (not recorded which). It is not recorded whose cells these are; they may come from a transplant donor.

There are a few counts of this clonotype. The rearrangement uses TRBV12-3 or TRBV12-4 and TRBJ2-6, with D unclear. Trimming removed 5 bases at V and 6 bases at J, with 5 bases between. The CDR3 sequence is 12 residues long. CDR3 coding DNA: TGTGCCAGCAGTGAAGCGGCCAACGTCCTGACTTTC. This sequence encodes CASSEAANVLTF.

This clonotype was detected only a few times. CDR3 loop: CASSQERGGNEKLFF. The CDR3 DNA reads TGCGCCAGCAGCCAAGAGAGGGGTGGTAATGAAAAACTGTTTTTT. This chain joins TRBV4-1 and TRBJ1-4; weak D call: TRBD1 (5 bases). Germline V gives CDR1 MGHRA, CDR2 YSYEKL. The V end lost 0 bases, the J end lost 4 bases, and 9 bases lay between the germline ends. The CDR3 spans 15 residues.

The CDR3 bases are TGCAGTGCTAGCCTCGGGGCACCGGACACTGAAGCTTTCTTT. Protein sequence: CSASLGAPDTEAFF. This rearrangement joins TRBV20-1 to TRBJ1-1; D is possibly TRBD1 (5 bases). Germline V lookup: CDR1 DFQATT, CDR2 SNEGSKA (reference sequence). The length of the CDR3 is 14 residues. V was shortened by 3 bases and J by 3 bases, with 14 bases between the two germline ends.

In this sample, this clonotype turned up a few times. Written as DNA, the CDR3 is TGTGCCAGCAGCCCAACGACAGGGCTAAATCAGCCCCAGCATTTT. This sequence encodes CASSPTTGLNQPQHF. V usage is TRBV12-3 or TRBV12-4 and J usage is TRBJ1-5, with TRBD1 matching 7 bases. This CDR3 has 15 amino acids. V was pared by 6 bases and J by 4 bases, with 9 bases of the junction left unmatched.

This clonotype was seen only once. The genes are TRBV7-9 and TRBJ1-1; the D is unclear. The V end was cut by 2 bases, the J end by 11 bases, with 12 bases between. The CDR3 is 12 residues long. The V gene's germline CDR1 is SEHNR and CDR2 FQNEAQ (reference sequence). The CDR3 region is CASSLIRGGAFF. CDR3 sequence (DNA): TGTGCCAGCAGCTTAATCCGGGGAGGGGCTTTCTTT.

The rearrangement links TRBV15 to TRBJ1-4; D perhaps matches TRBD1 (6 bases). With 5 bases removed from V and 8 bases from J, the gap between germline ends came to 6 bases. There are 11 residues in the CDR3. Germline CDR1 reads LNHNV; CDR2 reads YYDKDF (reference sequence). The CDR3 DNA reads as TGTGCCACCAGCGGGACAGAAAAACTGTTTTTT. Translating it yields CATSGTEKLFF.

There are a few counts of this clonotype. The chain combines TRBV15 with TRBJ1-2, with no clear D. The CDR3 runs to 15 residues. The germline gives CDR1 LNHNV, CDR2 YYDKDF (reference sequence). V shed 0 bases and J shed 5 bases, with 13 bases lying between them. Here the CDR3 reads CATSRDLGIRYGYTF. CDR3 DNA: TGTGCCACCAGCAGAGATCTGGGGATACGGTATGGCTACACCTTC.

The genes are TRBV25-1 and TRBJ1-4, with D unclear. From germline, CDR1 is MGHDK and CDR2 SYGVNS. V lost 1 base, J lost 2 bases, and 11 bases lay in between. The CDR3 consists of 16 residues. CDR3 loop: CASSESVDWTNEKLFF. DNA for the CDR3: TGTGCCAGCAGTGAATCAGTGGATTGGACTAATGAAAAACTGTTTTTT.

The genes are TRBV4-1 and TRBJ1-2; 11 bases are a match to TRBD1. Germline assignment: CDR1 MGHRA and CDR2 YSYEKL. CDR3 length: 16 amino acids. V trimming: 1 base; J trimming: 5 bases; junction bases outside the gene matches: 6. CDR3 in DNA: TGCGCCAGCAGCCAAGGACGGACAGGGGGCAATTATGGCTACACCTTC. Translation: CASSQGRTGGNYGYTF.